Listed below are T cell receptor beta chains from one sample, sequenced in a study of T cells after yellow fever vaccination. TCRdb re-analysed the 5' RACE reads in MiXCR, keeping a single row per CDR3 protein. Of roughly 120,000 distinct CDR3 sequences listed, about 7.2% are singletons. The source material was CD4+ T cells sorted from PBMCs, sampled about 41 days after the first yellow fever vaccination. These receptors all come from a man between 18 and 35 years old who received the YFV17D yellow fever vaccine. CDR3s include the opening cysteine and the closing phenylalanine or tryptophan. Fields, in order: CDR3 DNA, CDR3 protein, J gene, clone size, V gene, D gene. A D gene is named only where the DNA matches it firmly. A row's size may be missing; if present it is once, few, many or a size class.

DNA: TGTGCCAGCAGCGGTTACAGGGGGGTTGAGCAGTTCTTC
CDR3: CASSGYRGVEQFF
J: TRBJ2-1
size: many
V: TRBV9
D: TRBD1

DNA: TGTGCCAGCAGTTTACAGGGGGCGAGGTTCCATACGCAGTATTTT
CDR3: CASSLQGARFHTQYF
J: TRBJ2-3
size: many
V: TRBV12-3/TRBV12-4
D: TRBD1

DNA: TGCGCCAGCAGCAGGACTAGTAGCGGGGAGACCCAGTACTTC
CDR3: CASSRTSSGETQYF
J: TRBJ2-5
size: many
V: TRBV5-1
D: TRBD2

DNA: TGTGCCATCAGCCAAGGACAGGCCAACGAGCAGTACTTC
CDR3: CAISQGQANEQYF
J: TRBJ2-7
size: many
V: TRBV10-3
D: TRBD1

DNA: TGTGCCTGGACCCAGGGTGCGAACACCGGGGAGCTGTTTTTT
CDR3: CAWTQGANTGELFF
J: TRBJ2-2
size: many
V: TRBV30
D: .

DNA: TGTGCCACCAGTGAGCCGGACAGAGAGACCCAGTACTTC
CDR3: CATSEPDRETQYF
J: TRBJ2-5
size: many
V: TRBV24-1
D: .

DNA: TGCGCCAGCAGCGCCCCACCCGGACAGCCGAACACCGGGGAGCTGTTTTTT
CDR3: CASSAPPGQPNTGELFF
J: TRBJ2-2
size: many
V: TRBV5-1
D: .

DNA: TGTGCCAGCAGTTCGGGACTAGCGGGGGGGCTGAATAGGAATGAGCAGTTCTTC
CDR3: CASSSGLAGGLNRNEQFF
J: TRBJ2-1
size: few
V: TRBV5-4
D: TRBD2

DNA: TGTGCCAGCAGCCTCGGACAGGCCGTTAATGAAAAACTGTTTTTT
CDR3: CASSLGQAVNEKLFF
J: TRBJ1-4
size: many
V: TRBV2
D: TRBD1

DNA: TGTGCCAGCAGCTCACCCTGGGGAAACACTGAAGCTTTCTTT
CDR3: CASSSPWGNTEAFF
J: TRBJ1-1
size: many
V: TRBV7-9
D: .

DNA: TGCGCCAGCAGCCTGCGCAGGTCCTACGAGCAGTACTTC
CDR3: CASSLRRSYEQYF
J: TRBJ2-7
size: many
V: TRBV4-3
D: .

DNA: TGTGCCAGCAGCTTATGGCAGGGAAACACTGAAGCTTTCTTT
CDR3: CASSLWQGNTEAFF
J: TRBJ1-1
size: many
V: TRBV7-2
D: .

DNA: TGTGCCAGCAGCCCATCCCCAGGGGCCAACTATGGCTACACCTTC
CDR3: CASSPSPGANYGYTF
J: TRBJ1-2
size: many
V: TRBV9
D: .

DNA: TGTGCCAGTAGTGACAGATATCAGCCCCAGCATTTT
CDR3: CASSDRYQPQHF
J: TRBJ1-5
size: .
V: TRBV19
D: .